The 26 T cell receptor beta chains given below trace back to one sample, sequenced in a study of T-cell memory formation after mild COVID-19. TCRdb ran MiXCR on the 5' RACE reads and lists one entry per CDR3 protein. The sample yields hundreds of thousands of distinct CDR3 sequences, about 20% seen once. The source material was PBMCs or a T cell subset sorted from them (not recorded which). Receptors originate from an adult woman who had mild COVID-19 (a few samples of this study predate the infection). Cell type and time point are not known.

The chain carries TRBV6-4 and TRBJ2-1; D unresolved. Germline V gene sequence: CDR1 MRHNA, CDR2 SNTAGT. CDR3 length: 13 amino acids. The V end lost 3 bases, the J end lost 8 bases, and 11 bases lay between the germline ends. The CDR3 reads CASSESFLDEQFF. In nucleotides, the CDR3 is TGTGCCAGCAGTGAGTCGTTTCTGGATGAGCAGTTCTTC.

At least ten counts were recorded for this clonotype. The chain couples TRBV5-6 to TRBJ2-7; 7 bases match TRBD1. This CDR3 comprises 15 residues. CDR1 is SGHDT, CDR2 YYEEEE, per germline. The V segment lost 0 bases and the J segment 2 bases; nucleotides outside the gene matches: 5. The DNA of the CDR3 is TGTGCCAGCAGCTTGGAGCAGGGGGTACCCTACGAGCAGTACTTC. Encoded protein: CASSLEQGVPYEQYF.

This clonotype has a handful of counts. The J gene is TRBJ2-7, the V gene TRBV7-6; D unclear. Germline loops: CDR1 SGHVS, CDR2 FNYEAQ. Trimming took 5 bases from V and 6 from J, leaving 14 bases between them. This CDR3 region has 13 residues. The CDR3 DNA reads TGTGCCAGCAGCCCAATATCGACCGGCGAGCAGTACTTC. It yields the protein CASSPISTGEQYF.

This clonotype came up a few times. The V call is TRBV12-3 or TRBV12-4, the J call TRBJ2-7; 9 bases map to TRBD1. The CDR3 has 16 amino acids. J gave up 0 bases and V 4 bases, and 7 bases lay outside the gene matches. The CDR3 sequence: CASSSRGQGISYEQYF. CDR3 coding DNA: TGTGCCAGCAGTTCGCGCGGACAGGGGATCTCCTACGAGCAGTACTTC.

This clonotype turned up a few times. This chain connects TRBV29-1 to TRBJ2-1, with D perhaps TRBD1 or TRBD2 (5 bases each). The germline V gene encodes CDR1 SQVTM and CDR2 ANQGSEA. The CDR3 runs 14 residues. V lost 7 bases and J 2 bases, leaving 15 bases between the germline ends. DNA for the CDR3: TGCAGCGCCGAGGGGCACTCACCCTACAATGAGCAGTTCTTC. This codes for CSAEGHSPYNEQFF.

This clonotype was counted between two and nine times. The J gene is TRBJ1-1, the V gene TRBV20-1; tentative D call: TRBD1 (5 bases). The germline V and J ends were trimmed by 0 bases and 0 bases, with 8 bases remaining between them. Germline-derived CDR1 and CDR2 are DFQATT and SNEGSKA (reference sequence). The CDR3 consists of 14 residues. CDR3 nucleotides: TGCAGTGCTAGAGAGGGGACTGTGAACACTGAAGCTTTCTTT. Protein product: CSAREGTVNTEAFF.

This clonotype was detected ten times or more. CDR3: CASSLAGHGLYNEQFF. In DNA form, the CDR3 reads TGTGCCAGCAGCTTAGCCGGGCACGGCCTCTACAATGAGCAGTTCTTC. V usage is TRBV11-3 and J usage is TRBJ2-1, with D unresolved. CDR3 size: 16 residues. Germline V gives CDR1 SGHNT, CDR2 YENEEA. V lost 1 base, J lost 3 bases, and 13 bases lay in between.

The chain couples TRBV24-1 to TRBJ2-2; TRBD2 agrees at 10 bases. Germline lookup yields CDR1 KGHDR and CDR2 SFDVKD. The CDR3 contains 19 residues. With V trimmed by 4 bases and J by 1 base, 11 bases remained unmatched. The CDR3 loop is CATSEPSWTSGLNTGELFF. CDR3 bases: TGTGCCACCAGTGAGCCGTCCTGGACTAGCGGATTGAACACCGGGGAGCTGTTTTTT.

This clonotype appeared a single time. The rearrangement joins TRBV5-6 to TRBJ1-2; TRBD1 matches 7 bases. V shed 2 bases, J shed 4 bases, and the junction held 8 bases outside the gene matches. The CDR3 covers 15 residues. From germline, CDR1 is SGHDT and CDR2 YYEEEE. CDR3: CASSLAQGRSYGYTF. Written as DNA, the CDR3 is TGTGCCAGCAGCTTAGCACAGGGGCGCTCCTATGGCTACACCTTC.

The DNA for the CDR3 is TGCAGCGGGACAGGGTCTGGAAACACCATATATTTT. As protein: CSGTGSGNTIYF. The rearrangement joins TRBV29-1 to TRBJ1-3; 8 nucleotides agree with TRBD1. V lost 7 bases to trimming and J lost 1 base; unmatched junction nucleotides: 0. This CDR3 is 12 amino acids long. From germline, CDR1 is SQVTM and CDR2 ANQGSEA.

This chain links TRBV7-3 with TRBJ2-3; D is possibly TRBD1 or TRBD2 (6 bases each). The CDR3 is 14 residues long. V lost 11 bases to trimming and J lost 2 bases, with 17 bases between them. From germline, CDR1 is SGHTA and CDR2 FQGTGA. CDR3: CAALSRGPTDTQYF. The DNA for the CDR3 is TGTGCCGCCCTGTCCCGGGGGCCCACAGATACGCAGTATTTT.

The CDR3, as DNA: TGTGCCAGCAGTTTATGGGGGAGCTCTGGAAACACCATATATTTT. It codes for CASSLWGSSGNTIYF. The rearrangement uses TRBV12-3 or TRBV12-4 and TRBJ1-3; maybe TRBD1 (5 bases). The V gene lost 2 bases and the J gene lost 0 bases, with 8 bases spanning the gap. There are 15 residues in the CDR3.

The V call is TRBV20-1, the J call TRBJ2-5, with TRBD1 matching over 8 bases. V dropped 5 bases and J dropped 1; count of bases not matched to a gene: 3. Germline CDR1 DFQATT, CDR2 SNEGSKA (reference sequence). The CDR3 has 13 residues. The CDR3 DNA sequence: TGCAGTGCTCCGACAGGGGTCCAAGAGACCCAGTACTTC. Translating it yields CSAPTGVQETQYF.

The genes are TRBV5-5 and TRBJ2-5, with D unresolved. The ends were cut back, 0 bases at V and 9 bases at J, with 12 bases in the middle. The CDR3 covers 13 residues. Germline CDR1 and CDR2: SGHKS and YYEKEE (reference sequence). The CDR3 DNA reads as TGTGCCAGCAGCTTGGAGGCCCCTACGGCCCAGTACTTC. Translated, it gives CASSLEAPTAQYF.

V usage is TRBV7-2 and J usage is TRBJ2-7, with D possibly TRBD1 on 6 matching bases. CDR3 length equals 14 residues. V lost 5 bases, J lost 1 base, and 12 bases lay in between. Looked up from germline, CDR1 is SGHTA and CDR2 is FQGNSA. Here the CDR3 reads CASSPGHQSYEQYF. CDR3 coding DNA: TGTGCCAGCAGCCCGGGACACCAATCCTACGAGCAGTACTTC.

This clonotype was observed a handful of times. The chain uses TRBV6-2 or TRBV6-3 and TRBJ2-3, with 8 bases lining up with TRBD2. The CDR3 length is 15 residues. V was clipped by 5 bases and J by 9 bases; unmatched bases: 13. In germline, CDR1 is MNHEY, CDR2 SVGEGT. The CDR3, as DNA: TGTGCCAGCAGTCCCCGGGGGGGGCGGTCAGGCACGCAGTATTTT. Amino acids: CASSPRGGRSGTQYF.

The CDR3 sequence is CASKPGQGHEQYF. In DNA, the CDR3 is TGTGCCAGCAAACCGGGACAGGGCCACGAGCAGTACTTC. This chain connects TRBV7-9 to TRBJ2-7, with TRBD1 matching 9 bases. J gave up 5 bases and V 7 bases, and 6 bases lay outside the gene matches. Germline assignment: CDR1 SEHNR and CDR2 FQNEAQ (reference sequence). CDR3 size: 13 residues.

This clonotype was detected only a few times. The rearrangement joins TRBV7-9 to TRBJ2-3; 10 bases align to TRBD2. The CDR3 is 18 amino acids. Germline-derived CDR1 and CDR2 are SEHNR and FQNEAQ (reference sequence). V shed 1 base and J 4 bases; nucleotides not matched to a gene: 11. The CDR3 region has the DNA TGTGCCAGCAGCTTAGACCTTCTAGCGGGAGAGTTCGCAGATACGCAGTATTTT. It yields the protein CASSLDLLAGEFADTQYF.

This chain connects TRBV5-1 to TRBJ2-7, with D possibly called TRBD1 or TRBD2 (5 bases each). This CDR3 is built from 14 residues. Deletions cut 1 base from V and 4 bases from J, with 12 bases between. Per the germline V gene, CDR1 is SGHRS and CDR2 is YFSETQ. CDR3 bases: TGCGCCAGCAGCTTGAGAAGGGGACGGTACGAGCAGTACTTC. Translating gives CASSLRRGRYEQYF.

The V call is TRBV10-3, the J call TRBJ2-3, with 7 bases lining up with TRBD1. V lost 6 bases, J lost 2 bases, and 11 bases stayed unmatched. The germline V gene encodes CDR1 ENHRY and CDR2 SYGVKD. The CDR3 is 16 amino acids. The CDR3 sequence: CAISDPPGQLTDTQYF. DNA of the CDR3: TGTGCCATCAGCGACCCTCCGGGACAGCTCACAGATACGCAGTATTTT.

This clonotype turned up a few times. This chain joins TRBV9 and TRBJ2-7; 8 nucleotides agree with TRBD2. Per germline, CDR1 SGDLS and CDR2 YYNGEE. CDR3 length: 14 amino acids. With V trimmed by 4 bases and J by 4 bases, 7 bases remained unmatched. CDR3 amino acids: CASSLGTSPYEQYF. Here the CDR3 DNA reads TGTGCCAGCAGCCTTGGGACTAGTCCGTACGAGCAGTACTTC.

This clonotype was seen a handful of times. The genes are TRBV6-5 and TRBJ2-1; 11 bases are a match to TRBD2. V trimming: 4 bases; J trimming: 7 bases; junction bases outside the gene matches: 9. CDR1 is MNHEY and CDR2 is SVGAGI in the germline V gene. This CDR3 comprises 16 residues. CDR3: CASSSIAGGLMNEQFF. DNA for the CDR3: TGTGCCAGCAGTTCGATAGCGGGGGGGCTCATGAATGAGCAGTTCTTC.

This rearrangement joins TRBV20-1 to TRBJ2-1, with 10 bases aligning to TRBD2. V shed 0 bases and J 3 bases; nucleotides not matched to a gene: 5. Looked up from germline, CDR1 is DFQATT and CDR2 is SNEGSKA (reference sequence). The CDR3 covers 16 residues. This chain's CDR3 is CSARDGLAEVYNEQFF. The CDR3 DNA reads TGCAGTGCTAGAGACGGACTAGCGGAGGTCTACAATGAGCAGTTCTTC.

The chain combines TRBV30 with TRBJ2-7; D is unresolved. The V gene's germline CDR1 is GTSNPN and CDR2 SVGIG (reference sequence). V lost 3 bases, J lost 6 bases, and 12 bases lay in between. The CDR3 loop spans 12 amino acids. DNA of the CDR3: TGTGCCTGGAGGGTCGTGGAGATCGAGCAGTACTTC. Its translation: CAWRVVEIEQYF.

This clonotype was counted once. The chain links TRBV30 to TRBJ2-7; TRBD2 agrees at 12 bases. CDR1 and CDR2 (germline): GTSNPN, SVGIG (reference sequence). V trimming: 0 bases; J trimming: 2 bases; junction bases outside the gene matches: 8. The CDR3 runs 17 residues. For the CDR3, the DNA is TGTGCCTGGAGTGTAGGCTGGACTAGCGGGACTACCTACGAGCAGTACTTC. Translating it yields CAWSVGWTSGTTYEQYF.

This clonotype was seen only a few times. V gene TRBV6-5 combines with J gene TRBJ1-1; D is undetermined. Germline V CDR1 and CDR2: MNHEY, SVGAGI. The V end lost 0 bases, the J end lost 5 bases, and 7 bases lay between the germline ends. The CDR3 loop spans 13 amino acids. The CDR3 loop reads CASSYSYITEAFF. The CDR3 bases are TGTGCCAGCAGTTACTCGTATATAACTGAAGCTTTCTTT.